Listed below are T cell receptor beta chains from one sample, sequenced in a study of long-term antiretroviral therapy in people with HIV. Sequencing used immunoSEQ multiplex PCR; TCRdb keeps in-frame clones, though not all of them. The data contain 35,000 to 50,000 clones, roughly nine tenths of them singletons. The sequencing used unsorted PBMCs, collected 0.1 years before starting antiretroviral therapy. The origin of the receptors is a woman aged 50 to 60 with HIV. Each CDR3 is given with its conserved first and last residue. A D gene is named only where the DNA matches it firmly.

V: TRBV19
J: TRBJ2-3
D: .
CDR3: CASSIVGTDTQYF

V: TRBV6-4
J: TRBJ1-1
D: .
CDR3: CARFLGAEAFF

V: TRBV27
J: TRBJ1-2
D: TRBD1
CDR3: CASRQGAKGYTF

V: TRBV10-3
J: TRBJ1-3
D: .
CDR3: CAISDLGQSGNTIYF

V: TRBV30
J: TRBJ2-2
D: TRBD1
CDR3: CAWSGGQGNTGELFF

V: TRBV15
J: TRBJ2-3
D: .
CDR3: CATSRSAVGDTQYF

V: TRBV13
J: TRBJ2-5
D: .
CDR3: CASSLKGGGMKETQYF

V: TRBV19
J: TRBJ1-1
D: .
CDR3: CASSIEGRGRTEAFF

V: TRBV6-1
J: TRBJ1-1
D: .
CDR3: CASSGPGYETGAFF

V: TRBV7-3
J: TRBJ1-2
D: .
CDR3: CASSLKVFSGYGYTF

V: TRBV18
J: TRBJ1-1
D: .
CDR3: CASSPRTENTEAFF

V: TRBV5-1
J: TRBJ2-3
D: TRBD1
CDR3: CASTPTGGEITDTQYF

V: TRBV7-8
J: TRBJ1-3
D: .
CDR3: CASSQRDALITGNTIYF

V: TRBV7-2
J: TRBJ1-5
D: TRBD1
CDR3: CASSLAIYGTGGSQPQHF

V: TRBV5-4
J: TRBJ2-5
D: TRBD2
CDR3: CASRAGTREETQYF

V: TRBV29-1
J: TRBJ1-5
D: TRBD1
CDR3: CSASTGTNNQPQHF

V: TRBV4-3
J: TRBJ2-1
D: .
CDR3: CASSQDRGGNEQFF

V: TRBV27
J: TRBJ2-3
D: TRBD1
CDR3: CASSLFLGQQDTQYF

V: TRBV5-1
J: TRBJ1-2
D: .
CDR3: CASSLAVQGFKDGYTF

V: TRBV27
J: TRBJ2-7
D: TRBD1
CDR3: CASRRTGENYEQYF

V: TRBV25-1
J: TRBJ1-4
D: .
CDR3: CASSEREKLFF

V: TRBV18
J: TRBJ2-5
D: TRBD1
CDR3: CASCRQGSPQETQYF

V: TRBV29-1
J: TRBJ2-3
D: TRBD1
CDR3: CSASGRGGLTDTQYF

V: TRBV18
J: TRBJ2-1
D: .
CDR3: CASSPGGGADEQFF

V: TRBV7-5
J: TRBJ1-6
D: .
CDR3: CARSLATRGRFHSPPASSPLHF

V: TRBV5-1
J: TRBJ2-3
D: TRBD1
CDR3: CASSPARGITDTQYF

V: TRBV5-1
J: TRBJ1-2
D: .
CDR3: CASSLLTARDYGYTF

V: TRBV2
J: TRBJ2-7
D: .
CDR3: CASKRSEQYF

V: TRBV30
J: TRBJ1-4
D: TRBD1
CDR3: CAFLETLTGQSFYGEKLFF

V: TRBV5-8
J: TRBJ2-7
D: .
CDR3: CASSLAYEQYF

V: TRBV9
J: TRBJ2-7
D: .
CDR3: CASSTGGSSYEQYF

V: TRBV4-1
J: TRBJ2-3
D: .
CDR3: CASSQGEGTQYF

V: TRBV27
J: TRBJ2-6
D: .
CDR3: CASNQGTGANVLTF

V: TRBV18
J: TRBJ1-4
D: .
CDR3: CASSPPGLRNEKLFF

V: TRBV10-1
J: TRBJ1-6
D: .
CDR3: CASSELPSNSPLHF

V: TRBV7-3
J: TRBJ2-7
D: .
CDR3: CASTRRGYEQYF

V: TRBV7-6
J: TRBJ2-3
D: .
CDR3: CASSANREADTQYF

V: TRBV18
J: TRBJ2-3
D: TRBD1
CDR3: CASSPDGTGSTDTQYF

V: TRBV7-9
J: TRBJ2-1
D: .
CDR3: CASSLVVPDEQFF

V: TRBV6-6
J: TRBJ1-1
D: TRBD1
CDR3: CASSFGQGAVRTEAFF

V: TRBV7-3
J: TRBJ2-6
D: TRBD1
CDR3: CASSYRGRGANVLTF

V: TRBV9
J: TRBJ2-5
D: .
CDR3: CASSVATGPQETQYF

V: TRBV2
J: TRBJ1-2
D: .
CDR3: CASSERTAGVGYGYTF

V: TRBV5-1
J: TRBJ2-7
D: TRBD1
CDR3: CASSFGGQGTYEQYF

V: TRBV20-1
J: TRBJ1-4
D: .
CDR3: CSARQGEKLFF

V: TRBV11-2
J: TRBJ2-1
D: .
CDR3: CASSLGGALNEQFF

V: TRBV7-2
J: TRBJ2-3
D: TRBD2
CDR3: CASSFPPGAGGPTDTQYF

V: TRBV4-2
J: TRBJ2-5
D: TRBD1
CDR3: CASSQVTGASQETQYF

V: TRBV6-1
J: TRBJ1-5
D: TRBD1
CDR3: CASTIGTGPNQPQHF

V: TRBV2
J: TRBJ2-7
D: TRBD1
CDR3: CASSPDRGEYEQYF

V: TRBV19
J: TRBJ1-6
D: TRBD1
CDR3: CASSMLDRGLGSPLHF

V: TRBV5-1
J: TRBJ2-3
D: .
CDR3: CASSLAGVGDTQYF

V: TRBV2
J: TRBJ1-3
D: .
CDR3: CASSEGQADSGNTIYF

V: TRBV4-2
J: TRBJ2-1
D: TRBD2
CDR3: CASSQDPAGAYNEQFF

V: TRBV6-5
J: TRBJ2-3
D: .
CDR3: CASSYSKLPSTDTQYF